This T cell receptor (beta chain) is from a study of blood T cell repertoires in COVID-19. Overall study: Samples came from the United States, Italy and Spain, spanning acute and convalescent COVID-19. From T cells, B-cell-depleted T cells, or PBMCs came the material, which was cDNA or gDNA.

With respect to this clone: The junction departs from germline at one end; a sequencing error may be responsible.

In the original processing: For nucleated cells, counts were estimated from reference gene primer amplification. This table comes from immunoSEQ multiplex PCR, and its TCRdb copy is limited to in-frame clones, with some not included. That table is the source of V, J and clone size, and D and trimming were worked out from the DNA. The sample yields around 100,000 clones, about 90% seen once. The receptor was derived from a man aged 25-45 years in a cohort sampled during active COVID-19. Material for sequencing was peripheral blood.

This CDR3 reads CASSESRGLAGGKSSYEQYF. The CDR3 bases are TGCGCCAGCAGCGAGTCACGCGGACTAGCGGGGGGGAAAAGCTCCTACGAGCAGTACTTC. The J gene is TRBJ2-7, the V gene TRBV10-1, with 15 nucleotides matching TRBD2. Looked up from germline, CDR1 is WNHNN and CDR2 is SYGVQD (reference sequence). This CDR3 region has 20 residues.